The 14 T cell receptor beta chains below all came from one sample that was sequenced in a study of identical twins. In TCRdb, the 5' RACE reads were re-called with MiXCR into one record per CDR3 protein. The top ten hold approximately 0.49% of the sample, which has 450,000 to 600,000 distinct CDR3 sequences, about a fifth seen once. The data were also submitted as part of a second study, on yellow fever vaccine responses in identical twins.

Sample: CD4+ T cells sorted from blood. The receptors were sampled from a woman aged 18-29 years in good health.

This clonotype was seen at least ten times. This chain connects TRBV29-1 to TRBJ2-2; D not resolved. V dropped 4 bases and J dropped 5 bases, with 2 bases sitting between them. Germline assignment: CDR1 SQVTM and CDR2 ANQGSEA. The CDR3 totals 10 residues. CDR3 sequence reads: CSVGTGELFF. For the CDR3, the DNA is TGCAGCGTTGGGACCGGGGAGCTGTTTTTT.

V and J are TRBV5-1 and TRBJ2-1, with TRBD1 matching over 10 bases. The CDR3 runs 16 residues. The J segment lost 7 bases and the V segment lost 3 bases, leaving 10 bases of the junction unmatched. The germline V gene has CDR1 SGHRS and CDR2 YFSETQ. The CDR3 bases are TGCGCCAGCAGCTCCAATCGACAGGGGGCGCTGAATGAGCAGTTCTTC. Encoded protein: CASSSNRQGALNEQFF. Drawing the rest from reference TRBV5-1 and TRBJ2-1, the complete variable domain is KAGVTQTPRYLIKTRGQQVTLSCSPISGHRSVSWYQQTPGQGLQFLFEYFSETQRNKGNFPGRFSGRQFSNSRSEMNVSTLELGDSALYLCASSSNRQGALNEQFFGPGTRLTVL.

This sequence joins TRBV7-3 and TRBJ2-1; D is unresolved. The CDR3 runs to 15 residues. Trimming removed 4 bases from V and 2 bases from J, with 12 bases in between. Germline values: CDR1 SGHTA, CDR2 FQGTGA. CDR3 in amino acids: CASSSLPGTYNEQFF. CDR3 nucleotides: TGTGCCAGCAGCTCCCTTCCAGGCACCTACAATGAGCAGTTCTTC.

V and J are TRBV12-3 or TRBV12-4 and TRBJ2-1; TRBD2 aligns across 12 bases. V lost 6 bases and J lost 5; bases outside the gene matches: 2. The CDR3 runs 14 residues. In nucleotides, the CDR3 is TGTGCCAGCAGGCTAGCGGGAGGGCACAATGAGCAGTTCTTC. Its protein product is CASRLAGGHNEQFF.

There are a few counts of this clonotype. The genes are TRBV5-6 and TRBJ1-2; the match to TRBD1 covers 8 bases. V lost 4 bases, J lost 9 bases, and 2 bases stayed unmatched. Per germline, CDR1 SGHDT and CDR2 YYEEEE. The CDR3 is made up of 11 amino acids. CDR3 DNA: TGTGCCAGCAGCAGGACAGGGAGCTACACCTTC. It is translated as CASSRTGSYTF.

Only a few counts were recorded for this clonotype. The rearrangement uses TRBV18 and TRBJ1-6; no reliable D call. V lost 3 bases and J 10 bases, leaving 13 bases between the germline ends. Germline V gives CDR1 KGHSH, CDR2 LQKENI. This CDR3 is built from 14 residues. This CDR3 is CASSPTGAGSPLHF. CDR3 DNA: TGTGCCAGCTCACCTACTGGTGCGGGATCACCCCTCCACTTT.

This clonotype was counted only a few times. The V gene is TRBV9, the J gene TRBJ1-6; D not resolved. Germline V lookup: CDR1 SGDLS, CDR2 YYNGEE. The V end lost 4 bases, the J end lost 8 bases, and 19 bases lay between the germline ends. The CDR3 runs 16 residues. CDR3 coding DNA: TGTGCCAGCAGCCACCAGGAGGGCGGTTATGATTCACCCCTCCACTTT. This codes for CASSHQEGGYDSPLHF.

This clonotype was observed a few times. V and J are TRBV7-6 and TRBJ2-1; D perhaps matches TRBD1 (6 bases). The CDR3 is 16 amino acids. Germline V gives CDR1 SGHVS, CDR2 FNYEAQ. Between the trimmed V and J ends, which lost 1 base and 5 bases, there was a span of 15 bases. In DNA form, the CDR3 reads TGTGCCAGCAGCTTAGGACGCCAAAGGGGGAACAATGAGCAGTTCTTC. Its translation: CASSLGRQRGNNEQFF.

This chain links TRBV5-1 with TRBJ2-1; unclear D gene. The CDR3 has 13 amino acids. The V end was cut by 0 bases, the J end by 5 bases, with 6 bases between. Germline CDR1 and CDR2: SGHRS and YFSETQ. CDR3 region: CASSLGQDNEQFF. CDR3 DNA sequence: TGCGCCAGCAGCTTGGGACAAGACAATGAGCAGTTCTTC.

The rearrangement links TRBV5-1 to TRBJ2-3; TRBD2 is a possible D gene (6 bases). The CDR3 consists of 17 residues. From germline, CDR1 is SGHRS and CDR2 YFSETQ. Trimming removed 1 base at V and 2 bases at J, with 17 bases between. This CDR3 reads CASSLLGGADLTDTQYF. The DNA for the CDR3 is TGCGCCAGCAGCTTGCTTGGCGGGGCCGATCTCACAGATACGCAGTATTTT.

The gene calls are TRBV2 and TRBJ2-2; the match to TRBD2 covers 11 bases. CDR3 length: 16 amino acids. The junction had 4 bases not matched to a gene; V was cut back by 6 bases and J by 1 base. Germline CDR1 reads SNHLY; CDR2 reads FYNNEI. CDR3 region: CASRAGLAGNTGELFF. The CDR3 DNA sequence: TGTGCCAGCAGAGCCGGACTAGCGGGGAACACCGGGGAGCTGTTTTTT.

The chain is built from TRBV11-3 and TRBJ2-7; D remains unclear. CDR3 length equals 11 residues. Deletions cut 3 bases from V and 2 bases from J, with 2 bases between. Germline V gene sequence: CDR1 SGHNT, CDR2 YENEEA. The CDR3 bases are TGTGCCAGCAGCTTTCCCTACGAGCAGTACGTC. Residues: CASSFPYEQYV.

This clonotype was observed a handful of times. V gene TRBV29-1 combines with J gene TRBJ1-1; weak D call: TRBD1 (5 bases). V shed 5 bases and J shed 5 bases, with 12 bases lying between them. The CDR3 has 12 residues. The germline V gene encodes CDR1 SQVTM and CDR2 ANQGSEA. The CDR3 coding sequence is TGCAGCGTTAACCTGGGGGGAACTGAAGCTTTCTTT. Its protein product is CSVNLGGTEAFF. Variable domain in full (rest from reference TRBV29-1 and TRBJ1-1): SAVISQKPSRDICQRGTSLTIQCQVDSQVTMMFWYRQQPGQSLTLIATANQGSEATYESGFVIDKFPISRPNLTFSTLTVSNMSPEDSSIYLCSVNLGGTEAFFGQGTRLTVV.

The V gene is TRBV5-5, the J gene TRBJ2-7; D may be TRBD1 or TRBD2 (5 bases each). The V gene's germline CDR1 is SGHKS and CDR2 YYEKEE (reference sequence). The CDR3 sequence is 15 residues long. Deletions cut 3 bases from V and 5 bases from J, with 18 bases between. CDR3 bases: TGTGCCAGCAGCTACAAGCACAGTGGGGGAAACGAGCAGTACTTC. This codes for CASSYKHSGGNEQYF. The full variable domain, completed using reference TRBV5-5 and TRBJ2-7, is DAGVTQSPTHLIKTRGQQVTLRCSPISGHKSVSWYQQVLGQGPQFIFQYYEKEERGRGNFPDRFSARQFPNYSSELNVNALLLGDSALYLCASSYKHSGGNEQYFGPGTRLTVT.